The next 9 T cell receptor beta chains were all read from a single sample in a study of cytomegalovirus exposure and HLA in healthy donors. With 60 Vbeta and 13 Jbeta primers, the PCR was carried out. Measured with immunoSEQ multiplex PCR; TCRdb has only the in-frame clones, and not every one. Seen here are approximately 120,000 clones, roughly 85% observed once, and the top ten hold approximately 6.7%. Source material: PBMCs. The receptors come from a young woman in good health and CMV-seropositive.

This clone was seen a handful of times. The genes are TRBV15 and TRBJ2-3; 10 nucleotides align to TRBD2. The CDR3 is made up of 15 amino acids. The V and J ends lost 10 bases and 6 bases, in that order; junction bases with no gene match: 13. Germline-derived CDR1 and CDR2 are LNHNV and YYDKDF (reference sequence). The CDR3 sequence is CAITPGLARSDTQYF. CDR3 nucleotide sequence: TGTGCCATTACACCGGGACTAGCGAGGTCCGATACGCAGTATTTT.

J is TRBJ2-4 and V is TRBV6-6, with 9 bases aligning to TRBD2. The CDR3 has 15 amino acids. Looked up from germline, CDR1 is MNHNY and CDR2 is SVGAGI (reference sequence). The J segment lost 0 bases and the V segment lost 6 bases, leaving 3 bases of the junction unmatched. The CDR3 is CASRRTSVAKNIQYF. DNA for the CDR3: TGTGCCAGCAGACGGACTAGCGTAGCCAAAAACATTCAGTACTTC.

This clone was counted only a few times. The rearrangement links TRBV28 to TRBJ1-2, with 8 bases lining up with TRBD1. CDR1 MDHEN and CDR2 SYDVKM come from the germline V gene. The CDR3 is 13 residues long. Trimming at V came to 5 bases and at J to 2 bases, leaving 1 base not matched to a gene. In nucleotides, the CDR3 is TGTGCCAGCAGTACAGGGGGGAACTATGGCTACACCTTC. Translating gives CASSTGGNYGYTF.

This chain connects TRBV28 to TRBJ1-4; a possible D gene is TRBD1 (6 bases). Trimming left V 1 base short and J 5 bases short, with 17 bases between. The CDR3 is made up of 17 amino acids. CDR1 is MDHEN, CDR2 SYDVKM, per germline. This CDR3 reads CASSLLGGAGWNEKLFF. CDR3 nucleotide sequence: TGTGCCAGCAGTTTATTGGGGGGGGCGGGATGGAATGAAAAACTGTTTTTT. The entire variable domain, with the rest obtained from reference TRBV28 and TRBJ1-4, is as follows: DVKVTQSSRYLVKRTGEKVFLECVQDMDHENMFWYRQDPGLGLRLIYFSYDVKMKEKGDIPEGYSVSREKKERFSLILESASTNQTSMYLCASSLLGGAGWNEKLFFGSGTQLSVL.

This chain connects TRBV28 to TRBJ1-3; TRBD1 is a possible D gene (5 bases). This CDR3 spans 15 amino acids. Germline V gene data show CDR1 as MDHEN and CDR2 as SYDVKM. V was shortened by 4 bases and J by 3 bases, with 13 bases between the two germline ends. CDR3 in amino acids: CASSSQGRDGNTIYF. The CDR3, as DNA: TGTGCCAGCAGTTCCCAGGGCAGGGATGGAAACACCATATATTTT.

The rearrangement uses TRBV2 and TRBJ1-5; D unresolved. The germline V gene encodes CDR1 SNHLY and CDR2 FYNNEI. V lost 3 bases to trimming and J lost 0 bases, with 6 bases between them. The CDR3 totals 14 residues. CDR3 loop: CASSERSSNQPQHF. The CDR3 DNA reads TGTGCCAGCAGTGAGCGGTCTAGCAATCAGCCCCAGCATTTT.

This chain links TRBV7-3 with TRBJ2-2; D may be TRBD2 (6 bases). This CDR3 contains 12 residues. CDR1 and CDR2 (germline): SGHTA, FQGTGA. The V gene lost 4 bases and the J gene lost 6 bases, with 6 bases spanning the gap. CDR3 residues: CASSSGAGELFF. CDR3 sequence (DNA): TGTGCCAGCAGCTCGGGAGCCGGGGAGCTGTTTTTT.

The rearrangement links TRBV15 to TRBJ2-5; TRBD2 matches at 10 bases. The V segment lost 1 base and the J segment 2 bases; nucleotides outside the gene matches: 4. There are 16 residues in the CDR3. CDR1 and CDR2 (germline): LNHNV, YYDKDF (reference sequence). CDR3 sequence: CATSRGKRGGQETQYF. The CDR3 DNA follows: TGTGCCACCAGCAGAGGCAAGCGGGGGGGACAAGAGACCCAGTACTTC.

The chain has TRBV19 and TRBJ2-2; 8 bases agree with TRBD2. Trimming cost V 2 bases and J 1 base; bases outside gene matches: 0. CDR1 is LNHDA, CDR2 SQIVND, per germline (reference sequence). The CDR3 is made up of 15 amino acids. As DNA, the CDR3 is TGTGCCAGTAGTATACTAGCGGGGAACACCGGGGAGCTGTTTTTT. Amino acid sequence: CASSILAGNTGELFF.